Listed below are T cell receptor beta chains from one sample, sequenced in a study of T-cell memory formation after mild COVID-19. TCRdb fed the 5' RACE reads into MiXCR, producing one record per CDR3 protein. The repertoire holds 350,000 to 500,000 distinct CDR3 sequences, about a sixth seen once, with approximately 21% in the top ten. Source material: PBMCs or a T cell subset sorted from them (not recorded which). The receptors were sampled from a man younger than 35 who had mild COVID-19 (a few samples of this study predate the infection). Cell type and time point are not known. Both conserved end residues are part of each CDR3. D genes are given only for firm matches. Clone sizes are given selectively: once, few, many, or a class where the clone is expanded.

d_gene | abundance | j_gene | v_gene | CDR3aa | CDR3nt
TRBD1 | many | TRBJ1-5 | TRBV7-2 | CASSLGTGGSGNQPQHF | TGTGCCAGCAGCTTAGGGACAGGGGGCTCGGGCAATCAGCCCCAGCATTTT
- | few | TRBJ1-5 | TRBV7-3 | CASSSSGNSNQPQHF | TGTGCCAGCAGCTCCAGCGGAAATAGCAATCAGCCCCAGCATTTT
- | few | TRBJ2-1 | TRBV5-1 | CASSLRGEREQFF | TGCGCCAGCAGCCTTAGGGGGGAGCGTGAGCAGTTCTTC
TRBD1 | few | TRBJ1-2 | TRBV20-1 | CRGTGIGSYGYTF | TGCAGAGGGACAGGGATTGGGTCCTATGGCTACACCTTC
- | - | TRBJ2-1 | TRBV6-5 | CASSYSGGPINEQFF | TGTGCCAGCAGTTACTCGGGGGGTCCCATCAATGAGCAGTTCTTC
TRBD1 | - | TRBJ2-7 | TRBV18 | CASSPPGQSSYEQYF | TGTGCCAGCTCACCTCCGGGACAGTCCTCCTACGAGCAGTACTTC
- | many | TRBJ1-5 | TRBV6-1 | CASSEAEGRGQPQHF | TGTGCCAGCAGTGAAGCGGAGGGGAGGGGTCAGCCCCAGCATTTT
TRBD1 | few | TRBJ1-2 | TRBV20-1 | CSASHRGNYGYTF | TGCAGTGCTAGTCACAGGGGCAACTATGGCTACACCTTC
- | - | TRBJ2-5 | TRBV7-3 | CASSLALADETQYF | TGTGCCAGCAGCCTCGCGCTAGCAGACGAGACCCAGTACTTC
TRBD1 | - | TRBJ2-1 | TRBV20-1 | CSARDTRDRGHLHNEQFF | TGCAGTGCTAGAGACACACGGGACAGGGGGCACCTTCACAATGAGCAGTTCTTC
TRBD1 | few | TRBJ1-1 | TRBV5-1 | CASSLGGTGEYTEAFF | TGCGCCAGCAGCTTGGGTGGGACAGGCGAGTACACTGAAGCTTTCTTT
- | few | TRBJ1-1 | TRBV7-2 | CASSPSTAGNTEAFF | TGTGCCAGCAGCCCCTCTACTGCGGGGAACACTGAAGCTTTCTTT
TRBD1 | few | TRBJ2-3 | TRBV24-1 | CATSRPGGRTDTQYF | TGTGCCACCAGTAGACCAGGGGGCCGCACAGATACGCAGTATTTT
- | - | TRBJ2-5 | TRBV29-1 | CSVEARRGQETQYF | TGCAGCGTTGAAGCACGCCGGGGCCAAGAGACCCAGTACTTC
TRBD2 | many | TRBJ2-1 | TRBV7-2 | CASSALAGGPAEQFF | TGTGCCAGCAGCGCCCTAGCGGGGGGGCCCGCTGAGCAGTTCTTC
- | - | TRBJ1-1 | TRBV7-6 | CASSLGDYMSTEAFF | TGTGCCAGCAGCTTAGGGGACTATATGTCCACTGAAGCTTTCTTT
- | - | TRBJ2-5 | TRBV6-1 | CASSELEAQYF | TGTGCCAGCAGTGAATTGGAGGCCCAGTACTTC
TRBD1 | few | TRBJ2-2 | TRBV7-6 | CASSPTPDRARAGELFF | TGTGCCAGCAGCCCGACCCCGGACAGGGCAAGGGCCGGGGAGCTGTTTTTT
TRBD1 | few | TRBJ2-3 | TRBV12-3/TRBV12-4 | CASSPRTGSARGDTQYF | TGTGCCAGCAGTCCCCGGACAGGTTCGGCCAGAGGAGATACGCAGTATTTT
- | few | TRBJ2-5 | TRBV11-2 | CASSLYSDDETQYF | TGTGCCAGCAGCTTATACTCGGACGACGAGACCCAGTACTTC
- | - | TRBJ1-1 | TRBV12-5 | CASGVAMNTEAFF | TGTGCTAGTGGGGTGGCGATGAACACTGAAGCTTTCTTT
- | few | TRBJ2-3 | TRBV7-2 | CASSLGTPGPPYF | TGTGCCAGCAGCTTAGGGACTCCAGGTCCCCCGTATTTT
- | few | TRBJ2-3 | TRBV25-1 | CASSDFQSADTQYF | TGTGCCAGCAGTGATTTCCAGTCCGCAGATACGCAGTATTTT
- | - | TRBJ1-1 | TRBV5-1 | CASSGRGMNTEAFF | TGCGCCAGCAGCGGGCGGGGAATGAACACTGAAGCTTTCTTT
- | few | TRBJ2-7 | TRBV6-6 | CASNFNYEQYF | TGTGCCAGCAACTTCAACTACGAGCAGTACTTC
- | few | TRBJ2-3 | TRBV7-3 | CASSLDGITDTQYF | TGTGCCAGCAGCTTAGATGGCATCACAGATACGCAGTATTTT
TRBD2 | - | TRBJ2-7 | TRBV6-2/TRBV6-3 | CASSASSSGRAYEQYF | TGTGCCAGCAGCGCTTCCTCTAGCGGGCGGGCCTACGAGCAGTACTTC
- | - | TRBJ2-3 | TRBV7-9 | CASSLDQGRTDTQYF | TGTGCCAGCAGCTTAGATCAGGGGCGGACAGATACGCAGTATTTT
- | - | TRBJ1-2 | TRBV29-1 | CSVELGQANYGYTF | TGCAGCGTTGAATTGGGGCAGGCCAACTATGGCTACACCTTC
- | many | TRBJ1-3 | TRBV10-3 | CAISESNPFSGNTIYF | TGTGCCATCAGTGAGTCAAACCCATTCTCTGGAAACACCATATATTTT
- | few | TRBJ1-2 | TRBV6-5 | CASTSRAGDYGYTF | TGTGCCAGCACCTCCAGGGCCGGGGACTATGGCTACACCTTC
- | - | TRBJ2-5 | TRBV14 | CASSQTIETQYF | TGTGCCAGCAGCCAAACGATCGAGACCCAGTACTTC
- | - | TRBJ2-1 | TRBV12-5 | CASGRTSYNEQFF | TGTGCTAGTGGCAGGACTTCCTACAATGAGCAGTTCTTC
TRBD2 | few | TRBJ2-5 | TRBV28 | CASRNSAGGWGTQYF | TGTGCCAGCAGAAATTCGGCGGGGGGCTGGGGGACCCAGTACTTC
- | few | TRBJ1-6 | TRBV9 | CASSVAGGGYNSPLHF | TGTGCCAGCAGCGTAGCGGGGGGAGGGTATAATTCACCCCTCCACTTT
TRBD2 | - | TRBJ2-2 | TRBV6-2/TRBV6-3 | CASSPTPGGNTGELFF | TGTGCCAGCAGTCCGACCCCGGGGGGGAACACCGGGGAGCTGTTTTTT
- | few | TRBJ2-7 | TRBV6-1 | CASSALGSSYEQYF | TGTGCCAGCAGTGCCCTGGGCAGCTCCTACGAGCAGTACTTC
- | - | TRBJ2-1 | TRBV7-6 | CASSLASSALEQFF | TGTGCCAGCAGCTTAGCGAGTTCGGCCCTGGAGCAGTTCTTC
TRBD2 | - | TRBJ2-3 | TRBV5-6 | CASSPLTSGGDTQYF | TGTGCCAGCAGCCCACTTACTAGCGGGGGAGATACGCAGTATTTT
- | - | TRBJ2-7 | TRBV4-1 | CASSYTEVVPGYEQYF | TGCGCCAGCAGCTACACCGAAGTAGTACCTGGCTACGAGCAGTACTTC
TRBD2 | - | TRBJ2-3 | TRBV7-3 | CASSFLAGVDTQYF | TGTGCCAGCAGCTTCCTAGCGGGGGTGGATACGCAGTATTTT
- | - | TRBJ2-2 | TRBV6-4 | CASSDDRGPGELFF | TGTGCCAGCAGTGACGATAGGGGTCCCGGGGAGCTGTTTTTT
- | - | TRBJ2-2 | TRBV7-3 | CASSFRDSGELFF | TGTGCCAGCAGCTTCCGGGATAGCGGGGAGCTGTTTTTT
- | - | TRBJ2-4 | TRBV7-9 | CASSYYPSPGGLAKNIQYF | TGTGCCAGCAGCTACTACCCCAGTCCGGGGGGCTTAGCCAAAAACATTCAGTACTTC
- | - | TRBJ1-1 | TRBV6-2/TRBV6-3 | CASSYSKVRGWAEAFF | TGTGCCAGCAGTTACTCGAAGGTCCGGGGGTGGGCTGAAGCTTTCTTT
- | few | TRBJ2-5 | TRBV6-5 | CATRVRPGETQYF | TGTGCCACCCGGGTTCGGCCCGGGGAGACCCAGTACTTC
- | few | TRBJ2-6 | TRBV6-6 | CASSYASSGANVLTF | TGTGCCAGCAGTTACGCGAGCTCTGGGGCCAACGTCCTGACTTTC
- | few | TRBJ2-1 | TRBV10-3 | CAIGTRAPGEQFF | TGTGCCATCGGCACCCGGGCCCCTGGGGAGCAGTTCTTC
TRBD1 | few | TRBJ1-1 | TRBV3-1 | CASSETGGKPEAFF | TGTGCCAGCAGCGAGACAGGGGGCAAGCCTGAAGCTTTCTTT
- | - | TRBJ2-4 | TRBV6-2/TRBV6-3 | CASREGPGAKNIQYF | TGTGCCAGCAGAGAGGGGCCGGGGGCCAAAAACATTCAGTACTTC
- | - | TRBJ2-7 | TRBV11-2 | CASSAEGYEQYF | TGTGCCAGCAGCGCGGAGGGGTACGAGCAGTACTTC
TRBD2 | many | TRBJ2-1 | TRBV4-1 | CASSQVSSGGGNEQFF | TGCGCCAGCAGCCAAGTGTCGAGCGGGGGAGGCAATGAGCAGTTCTTC
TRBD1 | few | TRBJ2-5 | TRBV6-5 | CASTQPGQQETQYF | TGTGCCAGCACTCAACCGGGACAGCAAGAGACCCAGTACTTC
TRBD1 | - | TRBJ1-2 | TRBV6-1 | CASSAPGQGNLGYTF | TGTGCCAGCAGTGCCCCGGGACAGGGTAATCTTGGCTACACCTTC